A single sample is the source of the 2 T cell receptor beta chains below, sequenced in a study of CD8 T cells in Susac syndrome. RNA, at about 0.45 to 1 ug, was reverse transcribed with random hexamers. TCRdb re-analysed the immunoSEQ multiplex PCR reads in MiXCR, keeping a single row per CDR3 protein. Of about 210,000 distinct CDR3 sequences listed, 95% are singletons. Sequencing input: CD4+ T cells from PBMCs. These receptors were taken from a human donor with multiple sclerosis.

This clonotype appeared a single time. The genes are TRBV27 and TRBJ2-1, with 8 positions matching TRBD2. Germline trimming cut 8 bases from V and 4 bases from J; bases unmatched to any gene: 7. Germline V gives CDR1 MNHEY, CDR2 SMNVEV (reference sequence). The length of the CDR3 is 14 residues. As DNA, the CDR3 is TGTGCCAGCGGAATTAGCGGGAATTACAATGAGCAGTTCTTC. Its protein product is CASGISGNYNEQFF.

V and J are TRBV7-3 and TRBJ2-1; 10 positions agree with TRBD2. Germline assignment: CDR1 SGHTA and CDR2 FQGTGA. The CDR3 contains 17 residues. The J segment lost 8 bases and the V segment lost 5 bases, leaving 15 bases of the junction unmatched. CDR3 residues: CASSPRAPSGSGYEQFF. DNA for the CDR3: TGTGCCAGCAGCCCCCGGGCCCCTAGCGGGAGTGGCTATGAGCAGTTCTTC.